The 15 T cell receptor beta chains reported below all come from one sample, sequenced in a study of T cells in women clearing cervical HPV infection. Using immunoSEQ multiplex PCR, the repertoire was profiled, and TCRdb retains in-frame clones only, with some absent. This repertoire includes approximately 31,000 clones. Material for sequencing was blood buffy coat. Receptor source: a woman between 18 and 75 years old with a cervical HPV16 infection that either progressed to CIN3+ or cleared (not recorded which).

Points on this clone: The read terminates 3 residues ahead of where the CDR3 ends, so the germline J gene completes it. V usage is TRBV19 and J usage is TRBJ1-6; 10 bases are shared with TRBD1. The CDR3 has 14 amino acids. The V gene's germline CDR1 is LNHDA and CDR2 SQIVND (reference sequence). The CDR3 DNA, read in part, is TGTGCCAGCAGTCTCGACAGGGGGCGAAATCCC. Protein product: CASSLDRGRNP. The full CDR3 is CASSLDRGRNPLHF.

The CDR3 here is CASSLGAGGPYTGELFF. The CDR3 bases that were read are TGTGCCAGCAGCTTAGGGGCGGGAGGCCCGTACACCGGGGAG. This sequence joins TRBV7-6 and TRBJ2-2, with 8 bases matching TRBD2. The read terminates 3 residues ahead of where the CDR3 ends, so the germline J gene completes it. This CDR3 has 17 amino acids. The germline CDR1 and CDR2 sequences are SGHVS and FNYEAQ. The V gene end was trimmed by 1 base and the J gene end by 3 bases; junction bases not matched to a gene: 7.

For this clone: The CDR3 end falls 3 residues outside the read, so it is completed with the germline J gene. The chain carries TRBV20-1 and TRBJ2-1; 10 bases are a match to TRBD1. The CDR3 runs 14 residues. The V gene end was trimmed by 3 bases and the J gene end by 5 bases; junction bases not matched to a gene: 4. Germline loops: CDR1 DFQATT, CDR2 SNEGSKA (reference sequence). The chain's CDR3 is CSARGQGIDNEQFF. CDR3 bases read: TGCAGTGCTAGGGGACAGGGGATAGACAATGAG.

Remarks on this clone: The CDR3 end falls 3 residues outside the read, so it is completed with the germline J gene. The chain links TRBV7-3 to TRBJ2-5, with 7 bases matching TRBD1. Germline V lookup: CDR1 SGHTA, CDR2 FQGTGA. Trimming at V came to 5 bases and at J to 4 bases, leaving 4 bases not matched to a gene. The CDR3 consists of 13 residues. The CDR3 region is CASSPYRGETQYF. CDR3 DNA, as far as it was read: TGTGCCAGCAGCCCTTACAGGGGAGAGACC.

With regard to this clone: The observed sequence ends 3 residues before the CDR3 terminus, with the missing tail filled in from the germline J gene. The chain joins TRBV5-1 to TRBJ2-1; D call uncertain. The CDR3 totals 13 residues. V gave up 3 bases and J gave up 7 bases, with 11 bases separating them. CDR1 and CDR2 (germline): SGHRS, YFSETQ. CDR3: CASSSPAGNEQFF. The CDR3 DNA, read in part, is TGCGCCAGCAGCTCGCCCGCCGGGAATGAG. Based on the CDR3 plus reference TRBV5-1 and TRBJ2-1, the full variable domain is KAGVTQTPRYLIKTRGQQVTLSCSPISGHRSVSWYQQTPGQGLQFLFEYFSETQRNKGNFPGRFSGRQFSNSRSEMNVSTLELGDSALYLCASSSPAGNEQFFGPGTRLTVL.

In the case of this clone: The read ends 3 residues before the CDR3 terminus; that terminus is restored from the germline J gene. The chain has TRBV19 and TRBJ2-1; TRBD2 aligns across 8 bases. The CDR3 is 14 amino acids. CDR1 and CDR2 (germline): LNHDA, SQIVND (reference sequence). Trimming removed 9 bases from V and 7 bases from J; junction bases left unmatched: 11. The CDR3 region is CASRTSGLGNEQFF. The sequenced CDR3 bases are TGTGCCAGCCGAACTAGCGGTTTGGGGAATGAG.

In regard to this clone: Read coverage stops 3 residues before the CDR3 terminus; the germline J gene supplies the remainder. The chain links TRBV18 to TRBJ2-1, with 9 bases identical to TRBD2. The CDR3 has 15 residues. Looked up from germline, CDR1 is KGHSH and CDR2 is LQKENI. V trimming: 2 bases; J trimming: 8 bases; junction bases outside the gene matches: 7. The sequenced CDR3 bases are TGTGCCAGCTCACCAGCCGGGACTAGCAGGTATGAG. It translates to CASSPAGTSRYE. The whole CDR3 protein reads CASSPAGTSRYEQFF.

CDR3 loop: CASSIGGGRAFRDEQFF. The CDR3 bases that were read are TGTGCCAGTAGTATAGGTGGCGGGAGGGCCTTTCGGGATGAG. The chain couples TRBV19 to TRBJ2-1; the match to TRBD2 covers 9 bases. Read sequence stops 3 residues before the CDR3 end, and the germline J gene provides the missing end. With 1 base clipped from V and 8 bases from J, the junction kept 12 bases outside the gene matches. Germline V lookup: CDR1 LNHDA, CDR2 SQIVND (reference sequence). This CDR3 is built from 17 residues. The full variable domain, its missing parts supplied by reference TRBV19 and TRBJ2-1, is DGGITQSPKYLFRKEGQNVTLSCEQNLNHDAMYWYRQDPGQGLRLIYYSQIVNDFQKGDIAEGYSVSREKKESFPLTVTSAQKNPTAFYLCASSIGGGRAFRDEQFFGPGTRLTVL.

For this clone: The read is 3 residues too short to cover the CDR3 end, so that end is filled in from the germline J gene. This chain uses TRBV5-1 with TRBJ2-5; D is ambiguous. Germline loops: CDR1 SGHRS, CDR2 YFSETQ. Trimming stripped 2 bases from V and 2 bases from J, with 28 bases between. The CDR3 totals 20 residues. CDR3 protein: CASSFNPLAGRTWVQETQYF. Incomplete CDR3 DNA: TGCGCCAGCAGCTTTAATCCCTTAGCCGGCAGAACGTGGGTACAAGAGACC.

A note on this clone: The CDR3 is cut off 3 residues early in the read; its end comes from the germline J gene. The chain is built from TRBV19 and TRBJ1-2; 10 bases fit TRBD1. This CDR3 is 14 amino acids long. Germline V gene data show CDR1 as LNHDA and CDR2 as SQIVND (reference sequence). CDR3 bases read: TGTGCCAGTAGTCCCCGGACAGGGGGATACGAC. This encodes CASSPRTGGYD. The whole CDR3 sequence is CASSPRTGGYDYTF.

A remark on this clone: The read is 3 residues too short to cover the CDR3 end, so that end is filled in from the germline J gene. V usage is TRBV30 and J usage is TRBJ1-4; TRBD1 is a possible D gene (5 bases). The CDR3 runs to 13 residues. Germline V gene sequence: CDR1 GTSNPN, CDR2 SVGIG (reference sequence). Trimming pared 0 bases from V and 7 bases from J, leaving 9 bases between. CDR3: CAWSVQGGEKLFF. The sequenced CDR3 bases are TGTGCCTGGAGTGTTCAGGGCGGTGAAAAA.

The CDR3 DNA, read in part, is TGCAGTGCTAGAGTAGGGACAGGGATGTACGAG. It yields the protein CSARVGTGMYE. The full CDR3 protein reads CSARVGTGMYEQYF. This rearrangement joins TRBV20-1 to TRBJ2-7; TRBD1 matches at 9 bases. With the read ending 3 residues before the CDR3 end, the germline J gene is used to fill in that end. This CDR3 comprises 14 residues. V shed 1 base and J 4 bases; nucleotides not matched to a gene: 5. CDR1 and CDR2 from the germline V gene are DFQATT and SNEGSKA (reference sequence).

Incomplete CDR3 DNA: TGTGCCAGCAGCACAACCGGGACAGCTAATGAAAAG. Its translation is CASSTTGTANEK. The CDR3 in full is CASSTTGTANEKLFF. J is TRBJ2-2 and V is TRBV7-2, with 7 bases identical to TRBD1. The read halts 3 residues ahead of the CDR3 end, with the missing end drawn from the germline J gene. The CDR3 has 15 residues. Germline V gene lookup returns CDR1 SGHTA and CDR2 FQGNSA.

CDR3 sequence: CASREQGSSYNEQFF. The sequenced part of the CDR3 DNA is TGTGCCAGCAGGGAACAGGGTAGCTCCTACAATGAG. This chain uses TRBV6-4 with TRBJ2-1, with D possibly being TRBD1 (6 bases). The CDR3 extends 3 residues past the end of the read, so its final part is completed from the germline J gene. The CDR3 is made up of 15 amino acids. The ends were cut back, 6 bases at V and 0 bases at J, with 12 bases in the middle. Per the germline V gene, CDR1 is MRHNA and CDR2 is SNTAGT.

Concerning this clone: The observed sequence ends 3 residues before the CDR3 terminus, with the missing tail filled in from the germline J gene. The rearrangement uses TRBV6-2 or TRBV6-3 and TRBJ1-2; D might be TRBD1 (5 bases). Trimming cost V 4 bases and J 7 bases, with 19 bases left between them. Germline V CDR1 and CDR2: MNHEY, SVGEGT. The CDR3 covers 15 residues. The CDR3 loop reads CASSWKIEGARGYTF. The covered CDR3 bases are TGTGCCAGCAGTTGGAAAATCGAAGGGGCGCGTGGC.